A single sample is the source of the 29 T cell receptor beta chains below, sequenced in a study of T cell repertoires in cytomegalovirus infection. Their antigens remain unidentified. One entry per CDR3 protein, called by TCRdb with MiXCR from the reads. The sample includes around 300,000 distinct CDR3 sequences, 25% of them seen just once. The sample in question was cultured PBMCs, obtained from culture after CMV antigen stimulation. The receptors were sampled from a human donor in good health (CMV status not recorded). Some clones in this sample may be carry-over from other donors' samples.

This clonotype was seen a handful of times. This chain links TRBV6-2 or TRBV6-3 with TRBJ1-5; no definite D call. The CDR3 runs 12 residues. Between the trimmed V and J ends, which lost 2 bases and 6 bases, there was a span of 5 bases. Germline assignment: CDR1 MNHEY and CDR2 SVGEGT. The CDR3: CASSYTSQPQHF. The CDR3 DNA reads as TGTGCCAGCAGTTACACAAGTCAGCCCCAGCATTTT.

This chain joins TRBV30 and TRBJ1-5; D is uncertain. Germline values: CDR1 GTSNPN, CDR2 SVGIG (reference sequence). The V end was cut by 3 bases, the J end by 2 bases, with 17 bases between. This CDR3 is built from 16 residues. CDR3 protein: CAWSLTSALGNQPQHF. CDR3 nucleotides: TGTGCCTGGAGCCTAACGTCGGCACTGGGCAATCAGCCCCAGCATTTT.

CDR3 sequence reads: CASSPIARLNQGVSGNTIYF. CDR3 DNA: TGTGCCAGCTCACCAATTGCGCGCCTGAATCAAGGAGTCTCTGGAAACACCATATATTTT. The V and J genes are TRBV18 and TRBJ1-3, with D uncertain. The CDR3 runs to 20 residues. V was trimmed by 2 bases and J by 0 bases, leaving 23 bases between them. CDR1 and CDR2 (germline): KGHSH, LQKENI.

The sample holds many counts of this clonotype. The chain links TRBV7-3 to TRBJ2-1, with 8 nucleotides matching TRBD2. The V gene's germline CDR1 is SGHTA and CDR2 FQGTGA. The V gene end was trimmed by 6 bases and the J gene end by 9 bases; junction bases not matched to a gene: 16. This CDR3 has 16 residues. For the CDR3, the DNA is TGTGCCAGCAGTCAAGGGGTGGCGGGAGGCCGGGGTGAGCAGTTCTTC. This gives the protein CASSQGVAGGRGEQFF.

This clonotype was observed at least ten times. The chain links TRBV19 to TRBJ2-3; D unresolved. Trimming removed 6 bases from V and 6 bases from J, with 10 bases in between. This CDR3 region has 12 residues. Germline V gene sequence: CDR1 LNHDA, CDR2 SQIVND (reference sequence). CDR3 protein: CASSPTRDTQYF. In DNA, the CDR3 is TGTGCCAGTAGCCCAACTCGGGATACGCAGTATTTT.

This sequence joins TRBV7-9 and TRBJ2-7, with D unresolved. The germline CDR1 and CDR2 sequences are SEHNR and FQNEAQ (reference sequence). V was trimmed by 5 bases and J by 7 bases, leaving 15 bases between them. This CDR3 is built from 13 residues. The CDR3 sequence: CASSPSGVVEQYV. CDR3 coding DNA: TGTGCCAGCAGCCCGAGTGGGGTCGTGGAGCAGTACGTC.

This chain uses TRBV6-8 with TRBJ2-1; 7 nucleotides align to TRBD2. Germline CDR1 reads MNHGY; CDR2 reads SAAAGT. This CDR3 has 14 residues. V was pared by 0 bases and J by 7 bases, with 3 bases of the junction left unmatched. CDR3 nucleotides: TGTGCCAGCAGTTACTCGGGACTAAAAAATGAGCAGTTCTTC. This sequence encodes CASSYSGLKNEQFF.

This clonotype has only a few counts. The chain links TRBV7-2 to TRBJ2-7, with TRBD2 identical over 8 bases. This CDR3 has 14 amino acids. V trimming: 4 bases; J trimming: 4 bases; junction bases outside the gene matches: 6. Germline loops: CDR1 SGHTA, CDR2 FQGNSA. The DNA for the CDR3 is TGTGCCAGCAGCTCCGGGGGGGCTACTTACGAGCAGTACTTC. The encoded protein is CASSSGGATYEQYF.

This chain links TRBV28 with TRBJ1-1; D is perhaps TRBD1 (6 bases). Trimming took 6 bases from V and 4 from J, leaving 15 bases between them. The CDR3 contains 14 residues. The germline gives CDR1 MDHEN, CDR2 SYDVKM. The CDR3 loop reads CASRLTGISTEAFF. The CDR3 DNA reads as TGTGCCAGCAGACTTACAGGGATAAGCACTGAAGCTTTCTTT. Supplemented by reference TRBV28 and TRBJ1-1, the full variable domain reads DVKVTQSSRYLVKRTGEKVFLECVQDMDHENMFWYRQDPGLGLRLIYFSYDVKMKEKGDIPEGYSVSREKKERFSLILESASTNQTSMYLCASRLTGISTEAFFGQGTRLTVV.

The J gene is TRBJ2-3, the V gene TRBV19; 8 nucleotides agree with TRBD2. Germline trimming cut 1 base from V and 2 bases from J; bases unmatched to any gene: 8. The germline gives CDR1 LNHDA, CDR2 SQIVND (reference sequence). CDR3 length equals 17 residues. The CDR3 DNA reads as TGTGCCAGTAGTATAGTTCGCGCTAGCGGGTCCACAGATACGCAGTATTTT. Amino acid sequence: CASSIVRASGSTDTQYF.

The sample holds one count of this clonotype. The genes are TRBV28 and TRBJ1-5; D is undetermined. V lost 7 bases and J lost 2, with 21 bases in between. The CDR3 has 17 residues. The germline gives CDR1 MDHEN, CDR2 SYDVKM. Here the CDR3 reads CASTITPQKLGNQPQHF. The CDR3 DNA is TGTGCCAGCACTATTACCCCGCAGAAGTTAGGCAATCAGCCCCAGCATTTT.

There are many counts of this clonotype. The J gene is TRBJ1-1, the V gene TRBV20-1; D gene ambiguous. The CDR3 extends over 12 amino acids. Trimming shortened V by 6 bases and J by 1 base, and 9 bases separated the two germline ends. The germline V gene encodes CDR1 DFQATT and CDR2 SNEGSKA (reference sequence). In nucleotides, the CDR3 is TGCAGTGCAGTACACGGGAACACTGAAGCTTTCTTT. Its translation: CSAVHGNTEAFF.

V gene TRBV20-1 combines with J gene TRBJ2-1; 12 nucleotides agree with TRBD2. The V and J ends lost 6 bases and 9 bases, in that order; junction bases with no gene match: 12. The CDR3 loop spans 15 amino acids. Germline assignment: CDR1 DFQATT and CDR2 SNEGSKA (reference sequence). Here the CDR3 reads CSAHSGLAGRGEQFF. The CDR3 region has the DNA TGCAGTGCCCACTCCGGACTAGCGGGACGGGGTGAGCAGTTCTTC.

Only a few counts were recorded for this clonotype. J is TRBJ2-1 and V is TRBV20-1; tentatively, D is TRBD2 (6 bases). The CDR3 length is 17 residues. Trimming took off 0 bases at V and 2 bases at J, with 17 bases between the two ends. Looked up from germline, CDR1 is DFQATT and CDR2 is SNEGSKA (reference sequence). In nucleotides, the CDR3 is TGCAGTGCTAGAGATTGGGAGTGGGGGGAACCCTACAATGAGCAGTTCTTC. It specifies CSARDWEWGEPYNEQFF.

This clonotype was counted only a few times. The chain employs TRBV30 and TRBJ1-2; 7 bases fit TRBD1. Germline values: CDR1 GTSNPN, CDR2 SVGIG (reference sequence). With 8 bases clipped from V and 3 bases from J, the junction kept 12 bases outside the gene matches. The CDR3 loop spans 14 amino acids. CDR3 region: CAGKNSGQHYGYTF. The CDR3 DNA follows: TGTGCCGGAAAAAATTCGGGACAGCACTATGGCTACACCTTC.

This clonotype was observed once. The rearrangement uses TRBV14 and TRBJ2-3; 11 bases line up with TRBD2. With V trimmed by 2 bases and J by 5 bases, 3 bases remained unmatched. Germline V gene sequence: CDR1 SGHDN, CDR2 FVKESK. The CDR3 contains 15 residues. CDR3 in amino acids: CASSQTSGSLDTQYF. CDR3 nucleotides: TGTGCCAGCAGCCAAACTAGCGGGAGTTTAGATACGCAGTATTTT.

The J gene is TRBJ2-3, the V gene TRBV4-1; no clear D. V dropped 4 bases and J dropped 8 bases, with 19 bases sitting between them. CDR3 length: 15 amino acids. Germline V gene data show CDR1 as MGHRA and CDR2 as YSYEKL. This CDR3 reads CASSPRSGGPGTQYF. CDR3 sequence (DNA): TGCGCCAGCAGCCCCCGGAGTGGCGGACCCGGTACGCAGTATTTT.

This clonotype has ten or more counts. The J gene is TRBJ1-4, the V gene TRBV9; D gene ambiguous. The germline gives CDR1 SGDLS, CDR2 YYNGEE. Deletions cut 1 base from V and 3 bases from J, with 10 bases between. This CDR3 has 15 amino acids. The CDR3 loop is CASSVYREANEKLFF. CDR3 in DNA: TGTGCCAGCAGCGTATACCGGGAAGCTAATGAAAAACTGTTTTTT. Variable domain in full (rest from reference TRBV9 and TRBJ1-4): DSGVTQTPKHLITATGQRVTLRCSPRSGDLSVYWYQQSLDQGLQFLIQYYNGEERAKGNILERFSAQQFPDLHSELNLSSLELGDSALYFCASSVYREANEKLFFGSGTQLSVL.

For this clonotype: One junction end does not reproduce the germline sequence, and a read error may be involved. CDR3 in DNA: TGTGCTAGCAGCCGGGGGGTCGGCTCTGGGGCCAACGTCCTGACTTTC. Translation gives CASSRGVGSGANVLTF. This chain joins TRBV7-7 and TRBJ2-6; 7 bases align to TRBD2. The length of the CDR3 is 16 residues. CDR1 and CDR2 from the germline V gene are SSHAT and FNYEAQ (reference sequence).

The chain carries TRBV29-1 and TRBJ2-7; TRBD2 matches 11 bases. Germline CDR1 SQVTM, CDR2 ANQGSEA. The CDR3 sequence is 14 residues long. V lost 4 bases, J lost 6 bases, and 8 bases stayed unmatched. This CDR3 reads CSVAPLAGGSEQYF. In DNA, the CDR3 is TGCAGCGTTGCCCCTCTAGCGGGAGGTTCCGAGCAGTACTTC.

This clonotype was observed many times. Here the CDR3 reads CASSVTGGRNTEAFF. The CDR3 DNA reads TGTGCCAGCAGCGTAACAGGGGGCCGAAACACTGAAGCTTTCTTT. The chain joins TRBV7-2 to TRBJ1-1, with 9 nucleotides matching TRBD1. In germline, CDR1 is SGHTA, CDR2 FQGNSA. With V trimmed by 5 bases and J by 2 bases, 6 bases remained unmatched. This CDR3 region has 15 residues. Full variable domain (remainder filled in from reference TRBV7-2 and TRBJ1-1): GAGVSQSPSNKVTEKGKDVELRCDPISGHTALYWYRQSLGQGLEFLIYFQGNSAPDKSGLPSDRFSAERTGGSVSTLTIQRTQQEDSAVYLCASSVTGGRNTEAFFGQGTRLTVV.

This clonotype was detected ten times or more. The rearrangement joins TRBV6-2 or TRBV6-3 to TRBJ2-1; D remains ambiguous. Germline lookup yields CDR1 MNHEY and CDR2 SVGEGT. This CDR3 has 15 amino acids. The V end was cut by 4 bases, the J end by 5 bases, with 15 bases between. The CDR3 sequence: CASSSGQAPDNEQFF. CDR3 in DNA: TGTGCCAGCAGTTCCGGTCAGGCGCCTGACAATGAGCAGTTCTTC.

A few counts support this clonotype. The chain is built from TRBV4-3 and TRBJ2-7; 10 bases fit TRBD2. This CDR3 is 17 amino acids long. The V gene end was trimmed by 0 bases and the J gene end by 5 bases; junction bases not matched to a gene: 10. Germline CDR1 and CDR2: LGHNA and YSLEER. CDR3 sequence: CASSQDAPSGSLNEQYF. In nucleotides, the CDR3 is TGCGCCAGCAGCCAAGATGCGCCTAGCGGGAGCCTCAACGAGCAGTACTTC.

The chain has TRBV12-3 or TRBV12-4 and TRBJ2-1; 8 nucleotides line up with TRBD2. The J segment lost 0 bases and the V segment lost 6 bases, leaving 25 bases of the junction unmatched. The length of the CDR3 is 22 residues. This chain's CDR3 is CASSLKFFPTRAGESSYNEQFF. The CDR3 DNA is TGTGCCAGCAGCTTGAAATTTTTTCCCACCCGAGCGGGAGAGAGCTCCTACAATGAGCAGTTCTTC.

This chain connects TRBV6-1 to TRBJ2-5; 7 positions agree with TRBD2. The germline V gene has CDR1 MNHNS and CDR2 SASEGT. The CDR3 sequence is 13 residues long. The trim removed 4 bases at V and 3 bases at J, leaving 2 bases unmatched. For the CDR3, the DNA is TGTGCCAGCAGTGGGGGAGGGGAAGAGACCCAGTACTTC. This sequence encodes CASSGGGEETQYF.

The gene calls are TRBV6-6 and TRBJ2-7; D is possibly TRBD1 (5 bases). The CDR3 extends over 16 amino acids. CDR1 is MNHNY and CDR2 is SVGAGI in the germline V gene (reference sequence). In DNA, the CDR3 is TGTGCCAGCAGTTACCGTATTTTTCAGGGCTCCAACGAGCAGTACGTC. Translated, it gives CASSYRIFQGSNEQYV.

The chain combines TRBV5-1 with TRBJ1-2; 10 bases align to TRBD1. This CDR3 contains 16 residues. The V and J ends lost 4 bases and 4 bases, in that order; junction bases with no gene match: 10. Germline-derived CDR1 and CDR2 are SGHRS and YFSETQ. The CDR3 here is CASSPGGTGDGYGYTF. The CDR3 nucleotides are TGCGCCAGCAGCCCTGGTGGGACAGGGGACGGCTATGGCTACACCTTC. The full variable domain, its missing parts supplied by reference TRBV5-1 and TRBJ1-2, is KAGVTQTPRYLIKTRGQQVTLSCSPISGHRSVSWYQQTPGQGLQFLFEYFSETQRNKGNFPGRFSGRQFSNSRSEMNVSTLELGDSALYLCASSPGGTGDGYGYTFGSGTRLTVV.

There are a few counts of this clonotype. This sequence joins TRBV9 and TRBJ2-1; tentatively, D is TRBD2 (5 bases). This CDR3 is built from 15 residues. Germline loops: CDR1 SGDLS, CDR2 YYNGEE. Deletions cut 3 bases from V and 4 bases from J, with 14 bases between. The chain's CDR3 is CASSAEGVGYNEQFF. CDR3 DNA: TGTGCCAGCAGCGCTGAGGGAGTAGGGTACAATGAGCAGTTCTTC. Full variable domain (remainder filled in from reference TRBV9 and TRBJ2-1): DSGVTQTPKHLITATGQRVTLRCSPRSGDLSVYWYQQSLDQGLQFLIQYYNGEERAKGNILERFSAQQFPDLHSELNLSSLELGDSALYFCASSAEGVGYNEQFFGPGTRLTVL.

Note on this clonotype: A much bigger clone sits one base away, suggesting this may be a read error. This CDR3 is CASSLAGGYELYF. The CDR3, as DNA: TGTGCCAGCAGCTTAGCGGGGGGCTACGAGCTGTACTTC. V gene TRBV7-2 combines with J gene TRBJ2-7; D is tentatively TRBD1 or TRBD2 (6 bases each). CDR3 length: 13 residues. Germline CDR1 SGHTA, CDR2 FQGNSA.